The clone carrying this TCR beta chain was found a few times. Its target is not known. These data are taken from a study of human T cells and chemical hapten exposure. Whole-study context: Investigators sensitized around 2 cm by around 2 cm of upper inner arm skin with 2% DPC. The study, taken as a whole, reports: There were significantly more large CDR3 similarity clusters among expanded TCRs than among controls.

TCRdb analysed the RACE reads with MiXCR anew, one entry per CDR3 protein. The data show 150,000 to 200,000 distinct CDR3 sequences, 14% seen once. Regarding time point: patch test 1, 2 weeks after DPC sensitization. Specified treatment: therapeutic diphenylcyclopropenone sensitization with weekly scalp DPC. This CDR3 is built from 16 residues. Germline V gene lookup returns CDR1 SGHAT and CDR2 FQDESV (reference sequence). V lost 4 bases and J lost 2; bases outside the gene matches: 5. The receptor was isolated from a woman aged 25 to 39 with alopecia areata. Some clones in this sample may be carry-over from other donors' samples. The sample consisted of whole blood, taken in connection with sensitization to the hapten diphenylcyclopropenone (DPC). The gene calls are TRBV11-1 and TRBJ2-3, with TRBD2 identical over 11 bases. The CDR3 coding sequence is TGTGCCAGCAGCTCCATAGCGGGGGGGCCCACAGATACGCAGTATTTT. Amino acids: CASSSIAGGPTDTQYF.